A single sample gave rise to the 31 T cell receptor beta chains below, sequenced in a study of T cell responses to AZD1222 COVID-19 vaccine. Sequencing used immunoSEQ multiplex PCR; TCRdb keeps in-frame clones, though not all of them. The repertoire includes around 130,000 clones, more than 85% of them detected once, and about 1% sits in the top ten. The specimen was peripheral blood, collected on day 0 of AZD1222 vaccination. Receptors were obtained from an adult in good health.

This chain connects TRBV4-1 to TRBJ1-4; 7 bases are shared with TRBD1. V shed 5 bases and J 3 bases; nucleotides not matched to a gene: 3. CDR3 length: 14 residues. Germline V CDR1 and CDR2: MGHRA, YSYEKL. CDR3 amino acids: CASSRQGANEKLFF. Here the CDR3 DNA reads TGCGCCAGCAGCAGACAGGGAGCTAATGAAAAACTGTTTTTT.

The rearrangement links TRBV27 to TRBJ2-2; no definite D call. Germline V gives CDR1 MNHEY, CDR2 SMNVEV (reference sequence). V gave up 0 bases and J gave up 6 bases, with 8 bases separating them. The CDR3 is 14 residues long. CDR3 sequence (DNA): TGTGCCAGCAGTTTATCGCGACTGGCCGGGGAGCTGTTTTTT. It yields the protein CASSLSRLAGELFF.

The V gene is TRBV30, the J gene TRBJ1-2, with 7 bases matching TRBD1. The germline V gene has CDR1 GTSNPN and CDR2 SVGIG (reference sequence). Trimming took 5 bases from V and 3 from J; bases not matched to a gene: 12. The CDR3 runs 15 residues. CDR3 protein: CAWESWGQGDYGYTF. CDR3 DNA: TGTGCCTGGGAGTCCTGGGGGCAGGGGGACTATGGCTACACCTTC.

The CDR3 here is CASSGGTENTGELFF. The CDR3 bases are TGTGCCAGCAGTGGGGGGACAGAAAACACCGGGGAGCTGTTTTTT. The chain carries TRBV2 and TRBJ2-2, with 7 bases that match TRBD1. The trim removed 4 bases at V and 2 bases at J, leaving 4 bases unmatched. Germline CDR1 SNHLY, CDR2 FYNNEI. The CDR3 consists of 15 residues.

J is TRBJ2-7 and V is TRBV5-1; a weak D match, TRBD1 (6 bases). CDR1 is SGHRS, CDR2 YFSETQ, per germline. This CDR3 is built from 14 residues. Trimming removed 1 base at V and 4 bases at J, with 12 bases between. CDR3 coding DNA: TGCGCCAGCAGCTTGTATGGGGGCGGGTACGAGCAGTACTTC. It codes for CASSLYGGGYEQYF.

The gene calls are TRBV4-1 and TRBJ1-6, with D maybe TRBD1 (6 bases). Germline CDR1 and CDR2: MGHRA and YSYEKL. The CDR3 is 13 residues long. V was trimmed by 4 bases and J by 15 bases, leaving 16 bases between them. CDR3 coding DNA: TGCGCCAGCAGCCTTGGGGGCAAGGCGGACCTCCACTTT. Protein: CASSLGGKADLHF.

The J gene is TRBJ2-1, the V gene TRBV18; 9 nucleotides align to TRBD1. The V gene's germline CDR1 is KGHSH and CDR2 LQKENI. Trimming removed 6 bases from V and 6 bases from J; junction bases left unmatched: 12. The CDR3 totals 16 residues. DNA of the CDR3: TGTGCCAGCTCCCCCAGGACAGGGGTCCGGACCAATGAGCAGTTCTTC. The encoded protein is CASSPRTGVRTNEQFF.

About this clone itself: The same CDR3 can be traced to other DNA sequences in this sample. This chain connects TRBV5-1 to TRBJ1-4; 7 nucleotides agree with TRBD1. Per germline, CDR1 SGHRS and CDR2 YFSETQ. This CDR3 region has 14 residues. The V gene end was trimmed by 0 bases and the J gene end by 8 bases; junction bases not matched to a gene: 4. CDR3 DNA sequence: TGCGCCAGCAGCTTGGGTACAGGGGTAGAAAAACTGTTTTTT. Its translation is CASSLGTGVEKLFF.

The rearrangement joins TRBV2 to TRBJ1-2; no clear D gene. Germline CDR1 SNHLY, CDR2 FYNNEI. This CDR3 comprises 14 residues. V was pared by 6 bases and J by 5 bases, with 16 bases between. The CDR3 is CASSAGLRTYGYTF. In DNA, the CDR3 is TGTGCCAGCAGCGCCGGGTTGCGGACTTATGGCTACACCTTC.

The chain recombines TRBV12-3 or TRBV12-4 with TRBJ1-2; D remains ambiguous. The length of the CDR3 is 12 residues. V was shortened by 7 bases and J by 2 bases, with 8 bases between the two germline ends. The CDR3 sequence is CASMERNYGYTF. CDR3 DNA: TGTGCCAGCATGGAGAGAAACTATGGCTACACCTTC.

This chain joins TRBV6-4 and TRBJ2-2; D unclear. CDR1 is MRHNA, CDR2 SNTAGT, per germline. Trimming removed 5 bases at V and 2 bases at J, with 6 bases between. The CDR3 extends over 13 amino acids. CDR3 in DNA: TGTGCCAGCAGTCATTCAAACACCGGGGAGCTGTTTTTT. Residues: CASSHSNTGELFF.

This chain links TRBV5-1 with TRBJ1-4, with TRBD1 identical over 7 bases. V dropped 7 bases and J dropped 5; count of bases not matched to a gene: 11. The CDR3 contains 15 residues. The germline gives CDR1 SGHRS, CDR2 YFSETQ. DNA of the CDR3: TGCGCCAGCCGCCTAGCGGGACAGACGAATGAAAAACTGTTTTTT. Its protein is CASRLAGQTNEKLFF. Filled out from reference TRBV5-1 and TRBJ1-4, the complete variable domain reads KAGVTQTPRYLIKTRGQQVTLSCSPISGHRSVSWYQQTPGQGLQFLFEYFSETQRNKGNFPGRFSGRQFSNSRSEMNVSTLELGDSALYLCASRLAGQTNEKLFFGSGTQLSVL.

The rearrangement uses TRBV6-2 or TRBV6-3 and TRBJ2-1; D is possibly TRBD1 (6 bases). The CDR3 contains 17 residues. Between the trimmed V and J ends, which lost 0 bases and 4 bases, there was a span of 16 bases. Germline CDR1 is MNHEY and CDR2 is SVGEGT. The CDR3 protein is CASSYSIQGPHYNEQFF. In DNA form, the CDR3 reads TGTGCCAGCAGTTACTCGATTCAGGGGCCCCATTACAATGAGCAGTTCTTC.

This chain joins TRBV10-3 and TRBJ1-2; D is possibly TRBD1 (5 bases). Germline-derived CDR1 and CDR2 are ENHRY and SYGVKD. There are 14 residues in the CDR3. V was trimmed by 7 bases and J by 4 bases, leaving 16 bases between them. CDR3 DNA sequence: TGTGCCATCAACTCAGGGTACATGGGCTATGGCTACACCTTC. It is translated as CAINSGYMGYGYTF.

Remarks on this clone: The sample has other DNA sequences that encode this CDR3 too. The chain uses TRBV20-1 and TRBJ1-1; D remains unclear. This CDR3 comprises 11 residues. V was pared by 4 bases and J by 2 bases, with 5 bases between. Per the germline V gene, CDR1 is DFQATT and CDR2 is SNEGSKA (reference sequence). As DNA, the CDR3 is TGCAGTGCTAATACAAACACTGAAGCTTTCTTT. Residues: CSANTNTEAFF.

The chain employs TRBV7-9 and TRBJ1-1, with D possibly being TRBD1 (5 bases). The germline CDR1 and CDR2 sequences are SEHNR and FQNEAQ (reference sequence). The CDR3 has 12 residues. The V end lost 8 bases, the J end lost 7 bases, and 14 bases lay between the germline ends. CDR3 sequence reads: CASSVGAFEAFF. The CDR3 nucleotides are TGTGCCAGCTCCGTAGGGGCATTTGAAGCTTTCTTT.

This CDR3 is CSVVPTGSNEQFF. The CDR3 coding sequence is TGCAGCGTTGTCCCGACAGGGAGCAATGAGCAGTTCTTC. The genes are TRBV29-1 and TRBJ2-1; 7 bases are shared with TRBD1. The germline V gene encodes CDR1 SQVTM and CDR2 ANQGSEA. After removal of 4 bases from V and 6 bases from J, the junction contained 6 bases not matched to a gene. The CDR3 covers 13 residues.

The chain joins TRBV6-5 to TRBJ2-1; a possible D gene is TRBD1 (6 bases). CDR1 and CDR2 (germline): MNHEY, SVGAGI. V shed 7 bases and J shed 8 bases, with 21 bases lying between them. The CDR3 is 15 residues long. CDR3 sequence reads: CASTKQGRYTYEQFF. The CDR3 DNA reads TGTGCCAGCACTAAACAGGGACGTTACACCTATGAGCAGTTCTTC.

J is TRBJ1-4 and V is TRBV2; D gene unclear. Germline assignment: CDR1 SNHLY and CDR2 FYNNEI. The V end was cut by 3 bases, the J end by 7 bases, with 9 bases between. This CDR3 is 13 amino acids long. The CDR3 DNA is TGTGCCAGCAGTGACAGACCCACTGAAAAACTGTTTTTT. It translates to CASSDRPTEKLFF.

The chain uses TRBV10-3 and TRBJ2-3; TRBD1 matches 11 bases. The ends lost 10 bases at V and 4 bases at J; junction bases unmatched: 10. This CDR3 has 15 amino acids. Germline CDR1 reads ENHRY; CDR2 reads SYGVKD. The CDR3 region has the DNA TGTGCCACCTCACAGGAGGACAGGGGGCCAGATACGCAGTATTTT. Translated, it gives CATSQEDRGPDTQYF.

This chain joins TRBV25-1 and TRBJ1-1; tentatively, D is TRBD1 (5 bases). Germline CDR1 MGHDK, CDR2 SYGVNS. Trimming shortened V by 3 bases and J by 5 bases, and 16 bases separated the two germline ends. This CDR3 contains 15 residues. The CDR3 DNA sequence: TGTGCCAGCAGTGAGGCCCCCCCGGGGGGGACTGAAGCTTTCTTT. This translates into CASSEAPPGGTEAFF.

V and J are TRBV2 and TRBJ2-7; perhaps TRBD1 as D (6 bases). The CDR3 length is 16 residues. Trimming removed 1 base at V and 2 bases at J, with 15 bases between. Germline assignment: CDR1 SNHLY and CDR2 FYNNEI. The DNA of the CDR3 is TGTGCCAGCAGTGAAGGACCACGGGACACAACCTACGAGCAGTACTTC. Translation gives CASSEGPRDTTYEQYF.

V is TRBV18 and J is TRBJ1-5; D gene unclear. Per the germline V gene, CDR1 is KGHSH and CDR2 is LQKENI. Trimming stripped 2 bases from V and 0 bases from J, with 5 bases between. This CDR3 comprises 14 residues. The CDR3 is CASSPGHSNQPQHF. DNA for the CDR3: TGTGCCAGCTCACCAGGGCATAGCAATCAGCCCCAGCATTTT.

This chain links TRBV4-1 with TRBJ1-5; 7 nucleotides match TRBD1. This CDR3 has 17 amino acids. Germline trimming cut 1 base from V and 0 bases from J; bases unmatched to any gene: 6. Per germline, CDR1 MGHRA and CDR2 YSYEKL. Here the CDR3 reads CASSQVGTDYSNQPQHF. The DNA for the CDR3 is TGCGCCAGCAGCCAAGTCGGGACAGACTATAGCAATCAGCCCCAGCATTTT.

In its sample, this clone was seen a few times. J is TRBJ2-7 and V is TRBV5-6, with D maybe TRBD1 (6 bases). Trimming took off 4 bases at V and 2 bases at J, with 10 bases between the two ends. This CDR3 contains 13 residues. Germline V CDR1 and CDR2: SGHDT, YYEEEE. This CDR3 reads CASSMDSPYEQYF. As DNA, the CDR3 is TGTGCCAGCAGCATGGACAGCCCCTACGAGCAGTACTTC.

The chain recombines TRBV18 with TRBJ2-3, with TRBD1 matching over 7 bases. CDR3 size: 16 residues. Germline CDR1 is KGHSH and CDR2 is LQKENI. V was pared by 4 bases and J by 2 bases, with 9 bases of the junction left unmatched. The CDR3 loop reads CASSRTGTASTDTQYF. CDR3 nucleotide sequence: TGTGCCAGCTCACGAACCGGGACAGCTTCCACAGATACGCAGTATTTT.

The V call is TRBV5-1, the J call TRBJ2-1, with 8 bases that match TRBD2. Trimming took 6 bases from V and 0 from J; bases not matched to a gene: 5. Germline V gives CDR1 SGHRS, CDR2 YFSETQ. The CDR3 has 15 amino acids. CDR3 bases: TGCGCCAGCAAAGGCGCGGGGGGCTCCTACAATGAGCAGTTCTTC. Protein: CASKGAGGSYNEQFF.

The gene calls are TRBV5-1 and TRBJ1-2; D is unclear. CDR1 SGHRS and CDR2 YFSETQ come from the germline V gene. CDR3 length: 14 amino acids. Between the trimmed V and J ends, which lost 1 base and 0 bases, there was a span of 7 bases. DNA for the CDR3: TGCGCCAGCAGCTTGATTGACACTAACTATGGCTACACCTTC. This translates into CASSLIDTNYGYTF.

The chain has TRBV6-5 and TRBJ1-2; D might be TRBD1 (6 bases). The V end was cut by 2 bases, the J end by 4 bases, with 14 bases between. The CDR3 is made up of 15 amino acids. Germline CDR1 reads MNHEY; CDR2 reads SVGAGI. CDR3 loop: CASSYADPTGYGYTF. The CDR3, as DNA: TGTGCCAGCAGTTACGCGGATCCGACAGGCTATGGCTACACCTTC.

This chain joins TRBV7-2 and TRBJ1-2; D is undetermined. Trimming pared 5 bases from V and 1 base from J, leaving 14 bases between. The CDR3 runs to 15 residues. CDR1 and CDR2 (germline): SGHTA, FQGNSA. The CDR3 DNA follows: TGTGCCAGCAGCCCCTTGCCTCATATTAACTATGGCTACACCTTC. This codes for CASSPLPHINYGYTF.

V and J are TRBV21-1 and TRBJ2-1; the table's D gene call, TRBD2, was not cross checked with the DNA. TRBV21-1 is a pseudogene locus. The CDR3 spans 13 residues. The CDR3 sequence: CASSNGTHLEQFF. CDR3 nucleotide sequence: TGTGCCAGCAGCAATGGGACTCACCTTGAGCAGTTCTTC.